This TCR beta chain derives from a study of cytomegalovirus exposure and HLA in healthy donors. Across the study: Across 350 to 500 genotyped donors, around 82% landed in the Caucasian-associated ancestry cluster. Study-wide findings and caveats: The study found most TCR sequences rare, yet found some public TCRs in many donors.

This CDR3 spans 16 amino acids. Germline trimming cut 4 bases from V and 3 bases from J; bases unmatched to any gene: 8. Germline V gene lookup returns CDR1 SGHRS and CDR2 YFSETQ. Researchers ran the PCR with 60 Vbeta and 13 Jbeta primers. Methods used by the authors: The authors later counted tens of millions of unique TCR beta chains, some 11 million of them shared. Some clones are missing from TCRdb's copy, which holds only in-frame ones; the method was immunoSEQ multiplex PCR. V and J calls and clone size are those listed in that table; D and trimming were worked out from the DNA. The data contain roughly 190,000 clones, around 79% of them singletons. Of note for this clone: Its target is unknown.

Sample: PBMCs. The receptor's source is a woman aged 45-65 years in good health and CMV-seronegative. V gene TRBV5-1 combines with J gene TRBJ2-1; TRBD2 matches at 9 bases. The DNA of the CDR3 is TGCGCCAGCAGCCGAGGAGTGACTAGCGGCTACAATGAGCAGTTCTTC. Amino acid sequence: CASSRGVTSGYNEQFF.